This TCR beta chain came from a study of T cells in tumors after PD-1 blockade. This clone was counted a single time. The CDR3 has 15 amino acids. Germline lookup yields CDR1 SGHRS and CDR2 YFSETQ. V lost 3 bases and J lost 2, with 12 bases in between. Produced via immunoSEQ multiplex PCR; TCRdb's table is partial and in-frame only. This sample has 7,900 or so clones, with about 62% found just once. Time point specified: second of two post-therapy site-matched biopsies about two months apart. This chain joins TRBV5-1 and TRBJ2-1, with a possible D match to TRBD1 (6 bases). This specimen was tumor tissue, taken after anti-PD-1 treatment. The source is a human donor with basal cell carcinoma. The DNA for the CDR3 is TGCGCCAGCAGCTCCCAGGACAGAGCCTACAATGAGCAGTTCTTC. It codes for CASSSQDRAYNEQFF. The variable domain in full, with the rest retrieved from reference TRBV5-1 and TRBJ2-1, is KAGVTQTPRYLIKTRGQQVTLSCSPISGHRSVSWYQQTPGQGLQFLFEYFSETQRNKGNFPGRFSGRQFSNSRSEMNVSTLELGDSALYLCASSSQDRAYNEQFFGPGTRLTVL.